The text below deals with one TCR beta chain. What it binds is unknown. An Oncomine TCR Beta short-read assay was used to sequence the DNA from cultured CD4+ T cells. Genomic DNA was drawn out of CD4+ T cells grown in culture. TCRdb processed the PCR reads anew with MiXCR; each CDR3 protein has one entry. The sample has about 12,000 distinct CDR3 sequences, 45% to 60% seen once. The sample is drawn from a study of vaccination and CD4 T cells after COVID-19. Treatment meaning: approximately 9-day PBMC culture with coronavirus spike peptide pools or control peptides (ViraFEST assay). For ViraFEST, peptide pools expanded antigen-specific T cells, after which the TCRs were sequenced. After being plated at over 1.5 million per well, PBMCs were cultured with approximately 9.9 IU/ml IL-2 and around 9.3 ug/ml peptide pools. The sequencing input was CD4+ T cells from blood, cultured in vitro. The sequence was collected from a human donor who had recovered from COVID-19.

The CDR3 nucleotides read TGTGCCAGCAGTTACTCGACTAGCGGGAGCAATGAGCAGTTCTTC. Translated, it gives CASSYSTSGSNEQFF. The chain recombines TRBV6-2 or TRBV6-3 with TRBJ2-1; TRBD2 matches at 12 bases. V was clipped by 0 bases and J by 6 bases; unmatched bases: 0. CDR1 is MNHEY and CDR2 is SVGEGT in the germline V gene. The CDR3 spans 15 residues.